This T cell receptor beta chain was retrieved from a study of CD8 T cells in Susac syndrome. Reverse transcription of roughly 0.45 to 1 ug RNA used random hexamers. MiXCR was run by TCRdb on the immunoSEQ multiplex PCR reads, yielding one entry per CDR3 protein. The data show roughly 300,000 distinct CDR3 sequences, with 70% to 90% seen just once and approximately 0.11% held by the top ten. This clonotype was seen more than once but under ten times. Germline V gene sequence: CDR1 SGHTA, CDR2 FQGTGA. With 3 bases removed from V and 9 bases from J, the gap between germline ends came to 12 bases. The CDR3 covers 13 residues.

This sequence was found in a human donor with multiple sclerosis. The chain links TRBV7-3 to TRBJ2-1, with a tentative D call TRBD2 (6 bases). The sample taken for sequencing was CD8+ T cells from PBMCs. For the CDR3, the DNA is TGTGCCAGCAGCTTCGGAGGGAGTGGTGAGCAGTTCTTC. This translates into CASSFGGSGEQFF. Using reference TRBV7-3 and TRBJ2-1 for the parts outside the CDR3, the full variable domain is GAGVSQTPSNKVTEKGKYVELRCDPISGHTALYWYRQSLGQGPEFLIYFQGTGAADDSGLPNDRFFAVRPEGSVSTLKIQRTERGDSAVYLCASSFGGSGEQFFGPGTRLTVL.